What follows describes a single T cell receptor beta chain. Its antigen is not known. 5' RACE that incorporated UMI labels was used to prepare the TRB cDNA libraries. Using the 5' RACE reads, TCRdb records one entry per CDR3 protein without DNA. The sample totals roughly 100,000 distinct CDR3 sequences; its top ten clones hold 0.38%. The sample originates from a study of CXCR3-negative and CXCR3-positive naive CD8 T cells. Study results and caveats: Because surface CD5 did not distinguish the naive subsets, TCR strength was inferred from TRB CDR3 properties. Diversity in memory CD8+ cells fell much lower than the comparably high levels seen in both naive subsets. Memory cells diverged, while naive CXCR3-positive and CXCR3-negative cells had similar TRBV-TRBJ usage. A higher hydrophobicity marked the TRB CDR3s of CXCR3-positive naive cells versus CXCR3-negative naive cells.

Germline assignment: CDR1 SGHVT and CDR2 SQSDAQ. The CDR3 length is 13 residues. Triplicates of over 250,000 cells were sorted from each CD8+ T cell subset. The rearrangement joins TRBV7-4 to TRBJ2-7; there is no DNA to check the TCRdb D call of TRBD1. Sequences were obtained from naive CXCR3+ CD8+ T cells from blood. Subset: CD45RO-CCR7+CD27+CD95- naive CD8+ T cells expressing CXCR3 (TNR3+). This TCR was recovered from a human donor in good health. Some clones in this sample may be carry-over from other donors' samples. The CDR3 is CYRGQAQGGEQYF.